These 6 T cell receptor beta chains share one sample of origin, sequenced in a study of blood T cell repertoires in COVID-19. Some clones are missing from TCRdb's copy, which holds only in-frame ones; the method was immunoSEQ multiplex PCR. The data hold approximately 86,000 clones, with about nine tenths observed a single time. The sample was peripheral blood. Receptors originate from a man in his fifties with acute or convalescent COVID-19.

V is TRBV7-8 and J is TRBJ2-1; TRBD2 agrees at 11 bases. The germline gives CDR1 SGHVS, CDR2 FQNEAQ. V shed 2 bases, J shed 4 bases, and the junction held 7 bases outside the gene matches. The CDR3 runs 17 residues. CDR3 sequence (DNA): TGTGCCAGCAGCTTACAGTCTAGCGGGGGGCTTTACAATGAGCAGTTCTTC. Protein product: CASSLQSSGGLYNEQFF.

The chain carries TRBV9 and TRBJ1-5; D possibly corresponds to TRBD1 (6 bases). This CDR3 is 15 amino acids long. Trimming took off 0 bases at V and 7 bases at J, with 14 bases between the two ends. The germline gives CDR1 SGDLS, CDR2 YYNGEE. This CDR3 is CASSVGGGADQPQHF. CDR3 bases: TGTGCCAGCAGCGTAGGTGGGGGGGCTGACCAGCCCCAGCATTTT. Full variable domain (missing parts from reference TRBV9 and TRBJ1-5): DSGVTQTPKHLITATGQRVTLRCSPRSGDLSVYWYQQSLDQGLQFLIQYYNGEERAKGNILERFSAQQFPDLHSELNLSSLELGDSALYFCASSVGGGADQPQHFGDGTRLSIL.

V gene TRBV5-1 combines with J gene TRBJ1-4; tentative D call: TRBD1 (5 bases). This CDR3 is 15 amino acids long. The germline V gene has CDR1 SGHRS and CDR2 YFSETQ. V dropped 5 bases and J dropped 4 bases, with 15 bases sitting between them. CDR3 in DNA: TGCGCCAGCAGGGATAACACAGGCGTTAATGAAAAACTGTTTTTT. The encoded protein is CASRDNTGVNEKLFF.

The chain has TRBV19 and TRBJ1-1, with D unresolved. This CDR3 has 15 amino acids. CDR1 is LNHDA, CDR2 SQIVND, per germline (reference sequence). V was cut by 4 bases and J by 1 base, with 13 bases left in between. The CDR3 is CASSRGGIGNTEAFF. The CDR3 nucleotides are TGTGCCAGTAGTAGGGGAGGTATCGGGAACACTGAAGCTTTCTTT.

The chain uses TRBV19 and TRBJ1-3; D is undetermined. Germline CDR1 reads LNHDA; CDR2 reads SQIVND (reference sequence). The CDR3 is 15 residues long. The V and J ends lost 5 bases and 2 bases respectively, with 13 bases between them. The CDR3 DNA sequence: TGTGCCAGTAGTTCATCCTCCCTAGCTGGAAACACCATATATTTT. Its translation: CASSSSSLAGNTIYF.

Concerning this clone itself: The junction differs from germline at one of its ends, possibly a read error. This chain joins TRBV5-6 and TRBJ2-7; D is undetermined. CDR1 and CDR2 from the germline V gene are SGHDT and YYEEEE. The CDR3 loop spans 12 amino acids. Written as DNA, the CDR3 is TGTGCCAGCAGCTTGGAGGCGAAGAGCGCGGACTTC. This encodes CASSLEAKSADF. Drawing the rest from reference TRBV5-6 and TRBJ2-7, the complete variable domain is DAGVTQSPTHLIKTRGQQVTLRCSPKSGHDTVSWYQQALGQGPQFIFQYYEEEERQRGNFPDRFSGHQFPNYSSELNVNALLLGDSALYLCASSLEAKSADFGPGTRLTVT.